This TCR beta chain stems from a study of blood T cell repertoires in COVID-19. Study overall: Sites in the United States, Italy and Spain provided acute and convalescent COVID-19 samples. Sources were T cells, B-cell-depleted T cells, or PBMCs; the material itself was cDNA or gDNA.

In the study's own analysis: Counts of nucleated cells, estimated from reference gene primer amplification, were obtained. Clones were read by immunoSEQ multiplex PCR, and TCRdb kept only the in-frame ones, dropping some. V and J calls and clone size are as listed in that table; D and trimming were resolved from the DNA. The sample records several thousand clones, 80% to 90% being singletons. Sequenced input: peripheral blood. The receptor was derived from a human donor with active COVID-19. The donor label of this sample is uncertain.

The CDR3 is CASGLTGGYEQYF. The CDR3 bases are TGTGCTAGTGGTTTGACAGGGGGCTACGAGCAGTACTTC. The J gene is TRBJ2-7, the V gene TRBV12-5; 8 bases match TRBD1. J gave up 3 bases and V 2 bases, and 0 bases lay outside the gene matches. From germline, CDR1 is LGHNT and CDR2 FRNRAP. This CDR3 is 13 amino acids long.